This entry lists 29 T cell receptor beta chains sequenced from one sample in a study of graft-versus-host responses after intestinal transplantation. Data came from immunoSEQ multiplex PCR; TCRdb stores just in-frame clones and leaves some out. Among approximately 110,000 clones listed, 90% to 95% were seen once. The antigens for these receptors are not known. The source was unstimulated CD8+ T cells sorted from spleen or lymph node cells, collected before transplant. The receptors shown here come from a human donor who was the organ donor for an intestinal transplant.

The chain is built from TRBV28 and TRBJ2-7; a possible D gene is TRBD1 (6 bases). V dropped 2 bases and J dropped 5 bases, with 16 bases sitting between them. Germline CDR1 and CDR2: MDHEN and SYDVKM. CDR3 size: 15 residues. The chain's CDR3 is CASSLLAGDIDEQYF. In DNA, the CDR3 is TGTGCCAGCAGTTTACTTGCAGGGGATATCGACGAGCAGTACTTC. The entire variable domain, with the rest obtained from reference TRBV28 and TRBJ2-7, is as follows: DVKVTQSSRYLVKRTGEKVFLECVQDMDHENMFWYRQDPGLGLRLIYFSYDVKMKEKGDIPEGYSVSREKKERFSLILESASTNQTSMYLCASSLLAGDIDEQYFGPGTRLTVT.

The chain combines TRBV5-1 with TRBJ2-7, with unresolved D. Trimming stripped 4 bases from V and 5 bases from J, with 10 bases between. Germline-derived CDR1 and CDR2 are SGHRS and YFSETQ. The CDR3 covers 12 residues. The CDR3 DNA follows: TGCGCCAGCAGCCGCTTGGGCCACGAGCAGTACTTC. Translation gives CASSRLGHEQYF. Full variable domain (remainder filled in from reference TRBV5-1 and TRBJ2-7): KAGVTQTPRYLIKTRGQQVTLSCSPISGHRSVSWYQQTPGQGLQFLFEYFSETQRNKGNFPGRFSGRQFSNSRSEMNVSTLELGDSALYLCASSRLGHEQYFGPGTRLTVT.

The gene calls are TRBV6-1 and TRBJ1-5; maybe TRBD1 (6 bases). CDR1 is MNHNS and CDR2 is SASEGT in the germline V gene. V was clipped by 4 bases and J by 3 bases, with 10 bases between them. This CDR3 spans 14 amino acids. Written as DNA, the CDR3 is TGTGCCAGCAGTGTATCAGGGGTCAATCAGCCCCAGCATTTT. Amino acid sequence: CASSVSGVNQPQHF.

The rearrangement joins TRBV5-4 to TRBJ1-2, with TRBD1 identical over 9 bases. Germline V gene lookup returns CDR1 SGHNT and CDR2 YYREEE (reference sequence). CDR3 length: 15 residues. J lost 1 base, V lost 4 bases, and 5 bases had no gene match. CDR3: CASSTTGGINYGYTF. For the CDR3, the DNA is TGTGCCAGCAGCACCACAGGGGGCATTAACTATGGCTACACCTTC.

This chain joins TRBV5-6 and TRBJ2-5, with D possibly matching TRBD1 (7 bases). CDR1 is SGHDT, CDR2 YYEEEE, per germline. The CDR3 consists of 18 residues. V was trimmed by 0 bases and J by 0 bases, leaving 18 bases between them. Here the CDR3 DNA reads TGTGCCAGCAGCTTGGCCGTGGAGGGGGCGATACACCAAGAGACCCAGTACTTC. Translating gives CASSLAVEGAIHQETQYF.

This chain joins TRBV27 and TRBJ1-1, with 8 bases that match TRBD1. Germline loops: CDR1 MNHEY, CDR2 SMNVEV (reference sequence). With V trimmed by 5 bases and J by 10 bases, 15 bases remained unmatched. This CDR3 is built from 15 residues. The CDR3 coding sequence is TGTGCCAGCAGTGCGATCCCCTTAGTAGGACAGGGAGCTTTCTTT. Protein sequence: CASSAIPLVGQGAFF.

The chain is built from TRBV4-3 and TRBJ1-3; D might be TRBD1 (5 bases). CDR1 is LGHNA and CDR2 is YSLEER in the germline V gene. Trimming took 1 base from V and 0 from J, leaving 16 bases between them. The CDR3 sequence is 18 residues long. This chain's CDR3 is CASSQGSGMGYSGNTIYF. CDR3 nucleotide sequence: TGCGCCAGCAGCCAAGGATCAGGGATGGGTTACTCTGGAAACACCATATATTTT.

The chain uses TRBV7-9 and TRBJ1-2; no clear D gene. This CDR3 has 12 residues. The germline V gene encodes CDR1 SEHNR and CDR2 FQNEAQ (reference sequence). Between the trimmed V and J ends, which lost 1 base and 8 bases, there was a span of 8 bases. In DNA form, the CDR3 reads TGTGCCAGCAGCTTAGGCGCGACGGGCTACACCTTC. It specifies CASSLGATGYTF.

This chain joins TRBV6-1 and TRBJ1-4; the D gene is possibly TRBD1 (6 bases). The CDR3 is 17 residues long. The germline V gene encodes CDR1 MNHNS and CDR2 SASEGT. Trimming shortened V by 2 bases and J by 5 bases, and 18 bases separated the two germline ends. The CDR3 nucleotides read TGTGCCAGCAGTGAATTTCCCACGACAGGCTCCAATGAAAAACTGTTTTTT. Translated: CASSEFPTTGSNEKLFF.

The CDR3 reads CASSLEWNEQFF. The DNA of the CDR3 is TGTGCCAGCAGCCTGGAGTGGAATGAGCAGTTCTTC. J is TRBJ2-1 and V is TRBV5-6; no reliable D call. Germline assignment: CDR1 SGHDT and CDR2 YYEEEE. There are 12 residues in the CDR3. V was shortened by 4 bases and J by 7 bases, with 9 bases between the two germline ends. The whole variable domain, remainder taken from reference TRBV5-6 and TRBJ2-1, is DAGVTQSPTHLIKTRGQQVTLRCSPKSGHDTVSWYQQALGQGPQFIFQYYEEEERQRGNFPDRFSGHQFPNYSSELNVNALLLGDSALYLCASSLEWNEQFFGPGTRLTVL.

This chain uses TRBV28 with TRBJ2-4, with a weak D call TRBD2 (6 bases). Trimming stripped 6 bases from V and 5 bases from J, with 17 bases between. The CDR3 loop spans 15 amino acids. Germline V gives CDR1 MDHEN, CDR2 SYDVKM. For the CDR3, the DNA is TGTGCCAGCAGAACCACTAGCAATCCCCAAAACATTCAGTACTTC. This translates into CASRTTSNPQNIQYF.

The chain links TRBV9 to TRBJ1-2; maybe TRBD1 (6 bases). Trimming removed 5 bases from V and 3 bases from J, with 11 bases in between. Germline V lookup: CDR1 SGDLS, CDR2 YYNGEE. This CDR3 spans 13 amino acids. The CDR3 here is CASRGGRYYGYTF. In DNA, the CDR3 is TGTGCCAGCAGGGGGGGCAGATACTATGGCTACACCTTC.

The rearrangement joins TRBV30 to TRBJ2-1; 11 nucleotides line up with TRBD2. This CDR3 is 12 amino acids long. Germline V CDR1 and CDR2: GTSNPN, SVGIG (reference sequence). Trimming removed 5 bases from V and 10 bases from J; junction bases left unmatched: 4. The CDR3 here is CAWSIAGGEQFF. CDR3 bases: TGTGCCTGGTCGATAGCGGGAGGGGAGCAGTTCTTC.

This clone was seen a single time. V and J are TRBV6-6 and TRBJ2-3; D may be TRBD2 (5 bases). The V and J ends lost 5 bases and 0 bases respectively, with 15 bases between them. Germline V gives CDR1 MNHNY, CDR2 SVGAGI (reference sequence). The CDR3 runs to 16 residues. The CDR3 sequence is CASSISVGSSTDTQYF. The DNA for the CDR3 is TGTGCCAGCAGTATTAGCGTGGGGTCTAGCACAGATACGCAGTATTTT.

The chain joins TRBV4-1 to TRBJ2-1; the match to TRBD1 covers 10 bases. The CDR3 sequence is 14 residues long. V was pared by 1 base and J by 7 bases, with 1 base of the junction left unmatched. The germline V gene has CDR1 MGHRA and CDR2 YSYEKL. The chain's CDR3 is CASSQGTGGNEQFF. Here the CDR3 DNA reads TGCGCCAGCAGCCAAGGGACAGGGGGGAATGAGCAGTTCTTC.

The chain has TRBV30 and TRBJ2-3; D unresolved. This CDR3 contains 15 residues. CDR1 GTSNPN and CDR2 SVGIG come from the germline V gene (reference sequence). With 2 bases removed from V and 6 bases from J, the gap between germline ends came to 18 bases. The DNA of the CDR3 is TGTGCCTGGAGTCTAAACGAAAGAGTACCCGATACGCAGTATTTT. This translates into CAWSLNERVPDTQYF.

The chain carries TRBV5-6 and TRBJ2-1; TRBD1 agrees at 7 bases. V was clipped by 4 bases and J by 9 bases; unmatched bases: 10. In germline, CDR1 is SGHDT, CDR2 YYEEEE. CDR3 length equals 14 residues. As DNA, the CDR3 is TGTGCCAGCAGCAGCAGGGGGTTTGATGGTGAGCAGTTCTTC. This sequence encodes CASSSRGFDGEQFF.

The gene calls are TRBV23-1 and TRBJ1-1; the match to TRBD1 covers 8 bases. TRBV23-1 is identified as an open reading frame with a role that is uncertain. This CDR3 contains 16 residues. V dropped 2 bases and J dropped 5; count of bases not matched to a gene: 10. Here the CDR3 DNA reads TGCGCCAGCAGTCAACCGACGGACAGGGAGGTAACTGAAGCTTTCTTT. This sequence encodes CASSQPTDREVTEAFF.

The J gene is TRBJ2-7, the V gene TRBV7-9; D call uncertain. The V gene's germline CDR1 is SEHNR and CDR2 FQNEAQ (reference sequence). CDR3 length: 13 amino acids. V shed 4 bases and J shed 4 bases, with 11 bases lying between them. The CDR3 bases are TGTGCCAGCAGCTGGGGTTGGGGATACGAGCAGTACTTC. This codes for CASSWGWGYEQYF. Complete variable domain (other parts from reference TRBV7-9 and TRBJ2-7): DTGVSQNPRHKITKRGQNVTFRCDPISEHNRLYWYRQTLGQGPEFLTYFQNEAQLEKSRLLSDRFSAERPKGSFSTLEIQRTEQGDSAMYLCASSWGWGYEQYFGPGTRLTVT.

The chain carries TRBV11-2 and TRBJ2-7; 10 bases fit TRBD2. Trimming removed 4 bases from V and 5 bases from J; junction bases left unmatched: 5. Germline V gene sequence: CDR1 SGHAT, CDR2 FQNNGV. This CDR3 contains 14 residues. CDR3 sequence: CASSSLAGRNEQYF. CDR3 DNA sequence: TGTGCCAGCAGCTCACTAGCGGGACGAAACGAGCAGTACTTC.

The V call is TRBV5-6, the J call TRBJ2-4, with 9 bases aligning to TRBD1. Trimming at V came to 3 bases and at J to 6 bases, leaving 1 base not matched to a gene. This CDR3 spans 13 amino acids. Germline V gene sequence: CDR1 SGHDT, CDR2 YYEEEE. CDR3 residues: CASSSGQGNIQYF. The CDR3 nucleotides read TGTGCCAGCAGCTCGGGACAGGGAAACATTCAGTACTTC. The whole variable domain, filled in from reference TRBV5-6 and TRBJ2-4, reads DAGVTQSPTHLIKTRGQQVTLRCSPKSGHDTVSWYQQALGQGPQFIFQYYEEEERQRGNFPDRFSGHQFPNYSSELNVNALLLGDSALYLCASSSGQGNIQYFGAGTRLSVL.

This chain joins TRBV4-2 and TRBJ2-7, with a possible D match to TRBD2 (6 bases). CDR3 length: 14 amino acids. V lost 0 bases, J lost 1 base, and 7 bases lay in between. Germline V gene data show CDR1 as LGHNA and CDR2 as YNFKEQ. CDR3 DNA sequence: TGTGCCAGCAGCCAAGATCGGGGGTCCTACGAGCAGTACTTC. This encodes CASSQDRGSYEQYF.

This clone was observed a few times. The V call is TRBV5-5, the J call TRBJ2-1; D remains ambiguous. V was shortened by 0 bases and J by 8 bases, with 6 bases between the two germline ends. The CDR3 has 12 amino acids. Germline assignment: CDR1 SGHKS and CDR2 YYEKEE (reference sequence). The CDR3 reads CASSLGDDEQFF. CDR3 sequence (DNA): TGTGCCAGCAGCTTGGGCGACGATGAGCAGTTCTTC.

The chain links TRBV9 to TRBJ2-5; D ambiguous. Trimming took 0 bases from V and 5 from J, leaving 11 bases between them. The CDR3 totals 14 residues. Germline values: CDR1 SGDLS, CDR2 YYNGEE. CDR3 sequence: CASSVAAWRETQYF. CDR3 DNA sequence: TGTGCCAGCAGCGTAGCGGCATGGCGGGAGACCCAGTACTTC.

This chain links TRBV10-3 with TRBJ2-1; 13 positions match TRBD2. J gave up 2 bases and V 11 bases, and 9 bases lay outside the gene matches. The CDR3 spans 16 residues. Germline V gene sequence: CDR1 ENHRY, CDR2 SYGVKD. The CDR3 nucleotides read TGTGCCGCCGCCGGACTAGCGGGAGTCCCCTACAATGAGCAGTTCTTC. Protein sequence: CAAAGLAGVPYNEQFF.

The J gene is TRBJ2-7, the V gene TRBV28, with 10 nucleotides matching TRBD2. The CDR3 totals 15 residues. Germline assignment: CDR1 MDHEN and CDR2 SYDVKM. The V gene end was trimmed by 5 bases and the J gene end by 0 bases; junction bases not matched to a gene: 4. CDR3 loop: CASSQLAGSSYEQYF. The DNA of the CDR3 is TGTGCCAGCAGTCAACTAGCGGGGAGCTCCTACGAGCAGTACTTC.

This chain links TRBV27 with TRBJ2-5; 11 nucleotides align to TRBD2. Germline V lookup: CDR1 MNHEY, CDR2 SMNVEV (reference sequence). V was pared by 5 bases and J by 2 bases, with 10 bases of the junction left unmatched. CDR3 size: 17 residues. The CDR3 sequence: CASSPFLAGGPQETQYF. The CDR3 nucleotides read TGTGCCAGCAGTCCCTTTTTAGCGGGAGGGCCACAAGAGACCCAGTACTTC.

The chain couples TRBV7-2 to TRBJ2-7; 10 positions agree with TRBD1. CDR3 length equals 15 residues. After removal of 1 base from V and 2 bases from J, the junction contained 2 bases not matched to a gene. Germline CDR1 reads SGHTA; CDR2 reads FQGNSA. The CDR3 here is CASSLVGTGAYEQYF. As DNA, the CDR3 is TGTGCCAGCAGCTTAGTCGGGACAGGGGCCTACGAGCAGTACTTC.

The V and J genes are TRBV2 and TRBJ1-1, with 8 bases that match TRBD1. The trim removed 4 bases at V and 1 base at J, leaving 11 bases unmatched. This CDR3 spans 17 amino acids. Germline CDR1 reads SNHLY; CDR2 reads FYNNEI. The CDR3 nucleotides are TGTGCCAGCAGTGGTCAACAGGGGGGGCAATGGAACACTGAAGCTTTCTTT. Its protein product is CASSGQQGGQWNTEAFF.